The 6 T cell receptor beta chains given below trace back to one sample, sequenced in a study of cytotoxic CD8 clonotypes in ibrutinib-treated CLL. Clones were sequenced by immunoSEQ multiplex PCR, and TCRdb holds only the in-frame ones, with some missing. The sample shows 15,000 to 20,000 clones, about 65% of them seen only once. The material sequenced was PBMCs, taken before ibrutinib treatment. These receptors were obtained from a human donor with chronic lymphocytic leukemia.

Here the CDR3 reads CASSPGGGSTYEQYF. The CDR3 DNA reads TGCGCCAGCAGCCCGGGCGGGGGGAGCACCTACGAGCAGTACTTC. This chain links TRBV5-1 with TRBJ2-7; 8 bases agree with TRBD2. Germline assignment: CDR1 SGHRS and CDR2 YFSETQ. This CDR3 contains 15 residues. V lost 4 bases and J lost 2; bases outside the gene matches: 8. Full variable domain (outside the CDR3, taken from reference TRBV5-1 and TRBJ2-7): KAGVTQTPRYLIKTRGQQVTLSCSPISGHRSVSWYQQTPGQGLQFLFEYFSETQRNKGNFPGRFSGRQFSNSRSEMNVSTLELGDSALYLCASSPGGGSTYEQYFGPGTRLTVT.

Only one count was recorded for this clone. The rearrangement joins TRBV7-2 to TRBJ1-6; D possibly corresponds to TRBD1 (5 bases). CDR3 size: 14 residues. Germline V CDR1 and CDR2: SGHTA, FQGNSA. V lost 0 bases and J 14 bases, leaving 14 bases between the germline ends. The CDR3 loop reads CASSLALWDFTLHF. In DNA, the CDR3 is TGTGCCAGCAGCTTAGCCCTCTGGGACTTCACCCTCCACTTT.

The chain combines TRBV5-4 with TRBJ2-3; 10 bases are a match to TRBD2. Trimming removed 4 bases from V and 4 bases from J; junction bases left unmatched: 9. Germline CDR1 reads SGHNT; CDR2 reads YYREEE (reference sequence). The CDR3 consists of 16 residues. CDR3 DNA sequence: TGTGCCAGCAGCCTCCAGCGGGGGGGCGTCCCAGATACGCAGTATTTT. Amino acids: CASSLQRGGVPDTQYF.

The chain is built from TRBV19 and TRBJ1-4; TRBD1 aligns across 8 bases. The CDR3 length is 14 residues. V lost 2 bases to trimming and J lost 10 bases; unmatched junction nucleotides: 6. CDR1 is LNHDA, CDR2 SQIVND, per germline (reference sequence). This CDR3 reads CASSINSGGGKLFF. CDR3 sequence (DNA): TGTGCCAGTAGTATAAACTCAGGGGGCGGAAAACTGTTTTTT.

The sample holds a few counts of this clone. The chain links TRBV30 to TRBJ1-2; D not resolved. In germline, CDR1 is GTSNPN, CDR2 SVGIG (reference sequence). Trimming stripped 3 bases from V and 3 bases from J, with 11 bases between. The CDR3 spans 13 residues. CDR3 bases: TGTGCCTGGAGGCAAGGGAGTCACTATGGCTACACCTTC. Residues: CAWRQGSHYGYTF. The whole variable domain, filled in from reference TRBV30 and TRBJ1-2, reads SQTIHQWPATLVQPVGSPLSLECTVEGTSNPNLYWYRQAAGRGLQLLFYSVGIGQISSEVPQNLSASRPQDRQFILSSKKLLLSDSGFYLCAWRQGSHYGYTFGSGTRLTVV.

This clone was observed a few times. The genes are TRBV27 and TRBJ2-2; D gene unclear. CDR1 is MNHEY and CDR2 is SMNVEV in the germline V gene (reference sequence). V was trimmed by 3 bases and J by 8 bases, leaving 10 bases between them. This CDR3 region has 13 residues. This chain's CDR3 is CASSFKGVGELFF. The CDR3, as DNA: TGTGCCAGCAGTTTTAAGGGCGTGGGGGAGCTGTTTTTT.